A single sample is the source of the 19 T cell receptor beta chains below, sequenced in a study of shared clonotypes between healthy human individuals. TCRdb's copy holds only in-frame clones and misses some; the assay was immunoSEQ multiplex PCR. The repertoire includes under 2,500,000 clones, under 97% of them detected once, and 0.1% to 0.15% sits in the top ten. The specimen was naive CD4+ T cells sorted from blood. As for subset: CD45RA+ positively selected. Receptors originate from a man aged 18-30 years in good health.

CDR3 bases: TGTGCCAGCAGGCCGGGCGCGGGCTATGGCTACACCTTC. It codes for CASRPGAGYGYTF. The chain couples TRBV28 to TRBJ1-2, with D hard to call. CDR3 length: 13 residues. Per germline, CDR1 MDHEN and CDR2 SYDVKM. V dropped 6 bases and J dropped 4 bases, with 12 bases sitting between them.

This clone was seen just once. V usage is TRBV11-3 and J usage is TRBJ2-1, with D perhaps being TRBD1 or TRBD2 (5 bases each). Between the trimmed V and J ends, which lost 2 bases and 10 bases, there was a span of 9 bases. The CDR3 totals 12 residues. Germline V gives CDR1 SGHNT, CDR2 YENEEA. CDR3 coding DNA: TGTGCCAGCAGCTTACCCGGGGCGGAGCAGTTCTTC. This gives the protein CASSLPGAEQFF.

This clone was detected only once. The CDR3 DNA is TGTGCCAGCAGTGAACTAGCAGGGTCCACCCTCCACTTT. This sequence encodes CASSELAGSTLHF. This rearrangement joins TRBV6-1 to TRBJ1-6; D may be TRBD1 (5 bases). CDR3 length: 13 residues. Trimming took off 2 bases at V and 14 bases at J, with 13 bases between the two ends. Germline CDR1 is MNHNS and CDR2 is SASEGT.

In nucleotides, the CDR3 is TGTGCCAGCAGTCCCCAGCTAGCGGGGACTACGGAGACCCAGTACTTC. Its translation: CASSPQLAGTTETQYF. The chain uses TRBV28 and TRBJ2-5, with 9 nucleotides matching TRBD2. The germline CDR1 and CDR2 sequences are MDHEN and SYDVKM. The CDR3 extends over 16 amino acids. V lost 5 bases to trimming and J lost 5 bases; unmatched junction nucleotides: 12.

The chain combines TRBV6-5 with TRBJ1-1; D may be TRBD1 (5 bases). V shed 6 bases and J shed 6 bases, with 11 bases lying between them. CDR3 length: 12 amino acids. From germline, CDR1 is MNHEY and CDR2 SVGAGI. The DNA of the CDR3 is TGTGCCAGCAGCATATGGGGGGCTGAAGCTTTCTTT. As protein: CASSIWGAEAFF.

The chain carries TRBV29-1 and TRBJ1-1, with TRBD1 matching over 10 bases. The CDR3 totals 13 residues. The trim removed 5 bases at V and 4 bases at J, leaving 4 bases unmatched. Germline CDR1 is SQVTM and CDR2 is ANQGSEA. The CDR3 region is CSVRTGGSTEAFF. CDR3 sequence (DNA): TGCAGCGTTAGGACAGGGGGTAGCACTGAAGCTTTCTTT. The full variable domain, in which reference TRBV29-1 and TRBJ1-1 provide the parts outside the CDR3, is SAVISQKPSRDICQRGTSLTIQCQVDSQVTMMFWYRQQPGQSLTLIATANQGSEATYESGFVIDKFPISRPNLTFSTLTVSNMSPEDSSIYLCSVRTGGSTEAFFGQGTRLTVV.

The chain uses TRBV30 and TRBJ2-7; the D is unclear. Trimming shortened V by 5 bases and J by 2 bases, and 10 bases separated the two germline ends. Germline CDR1 and CDR2: GTSNPN and SVGIG (reference sequence). CDR3 length: 12 amino acids. The CDR3 spells CAWDGGAYEQYF. CDR3 sequence (DNA): TGTGCCTGGGATGGTGGAGCCTACGAGCAGTACTTC.

CDR3 loop: CSALDQGTDTQYF. CDR3 bases: TGCAGCGCCCTGGACCAGGGCACAGATACGCAGTATTTT. The chain couples TRBV29-1 to TRBJ2-3; D ambiguous. Germline values: CDR1 SQVTM, CDR2 ANQGSEA. This CDR3 contains 13 residues. V was cut by 7 bases and J by 1 base, with 12 bases left in between.

The chain carries TRBV7-2 and TRBJ2-5; TRBD2 matches 10 bases. CDR3 size: 14 residues. The junction had 3 bases not matched to a gene; V was cut back by 6 bases and J by 2 bases. Per the germline V gene, CDR1 is SGHTA and CDR2 is FQGNSA. CDR3 nucleotides: TGTGCCAGCAGAACTAGCGGGAAACAAGAGACCCAGTACTTC. It translates to CASRTSGKQETQYF.

The V and J genes are TRBV5-4 and TRBJ2-4; perhaps D is TRBD1 or TRBD2 (5 bases each). The CDR3 spans 14 residues. Trimming removed 1 base at V and 6 bases at J, with 11 bases between. Germline V CDR1 and CDR2: SGHNT, YYREEE (reference sequence). For the CDR3, the DNA is TGTGCCAGCAGCTTGAGGGGCGAGGGAAACATTCAGTACTTC. Its protein product is CASSLRGEGNIQYF. Based on the CDR3 plus reference TRBV5-4 and TRBJ2-4, the full variable domain is ETGVTQSPTHLIKTRGQQVTLRCSSQSGHNTVSWYQQALGQGPQFIFQYYREEENGRGNFPPRFSGLQFPNYSSELNVNALELDDSALYLCASSLRGEGNIQYFGAGTRLSVL.

V usage is TRBV18 and J usage is TRBJ2-7, with D perhaps matching TRBD1 (7 bases). CDR3 length: 15 amino acids. Trimming removed 0 bases at V and 5 bases at J, with 14 bases between. Germline CDR1 KGHSH, CDR2 LQKENI. Written as DNA, the CDR3 is TGTGCCAGCTCACCACCGGGGCAGGGGGGAAACGAGCAGTACTTC. Translation gives CASSPPGQGGNEQYF. The full variable domain, with the rest looked up from reference TRBV18 and TRBJ2-7, is NAGVMQNPRHLVRRRGQEARLRCSPMKGHSHVYWYRQLPEEGLKFMVYLQKENIIDESGMPKERFSAEFPKEGPSILRIQQVVRGDSAAYFCASSPPGQGGNEQYFGPGTRLTVT.

Worth noting for this clone: This specimen includes other DNA sequences encoding the same CDR3. The CDR3 nucleotides are TGTGCCAGCAGCTTAGCTAGGGGAACTAATGAAAAACTGTTTTTT. Its translation: CASSLARGTNEKLFF. The chain recombines TRBV7-9 with TRBJ1-4, with a possible D match to TRBD1 (5 bases). Trimming pared 0 bases from V and 1 base from J, leaving 6 bases between. This CDR3 is built from 15 residues. Germline CDR1 is SEHNR and CDR2 is FQNEAQ (reference sequence).

This chain connects TRBV7-9 to TRBJ2-5; D might be TRBD1 (5 bases). Germline values: CDR1 SEHNR, CDR2 FQNEAQ (reference sequence). The CDR3 consists of 14 residues. V was pared by 3 bases and J by 5 bases, with 13 bases between. The CDR3, as DNA: TGTGCCAGCAGCTTGGCAGGGCTTGGGGAGACCCAGTACTTC. The encoded protein is CASSLAGLGETQYF.

The V call is TRBV7-2, the J call TRBJ1-5, with D unresolved. The V gene lost 5 bases and the J gene lost 6 bases, with 11 bases spanning the gap. This CDR3 has 13 amino acids. Germline assignment: CDR1 SGHTA and CDR2 FQGNSA. The CDR3: CASSKGIGQPQHF. CDR3 DNA sequence: TGTGCCAGCAGCAAAGGCATAGGTCAGCCCCAGCATTTT. The entire variable domain, with the rest obtained from reference TRBV7-2 and TRBJ1-5, is as follows: GAGVSQSPSNKVTEKGKDVELRCDPISGHTALYWYRQSLGQGLEFLIYFQGNSAPDKSGLPSDRFSAERTGGSVSTLTIQRTQQEDSAVYLCASSKGIGQPQHFGDGTRLSIL.

The rearrangement links TRBV30 to TRBJ2-4; tentatively, D is TRBD2 (5 bases). This CDR3 has 17 amino acids. The V gene's germline CDR1 is GTSNPN and CDR2 SVGIG (reference sequence). The ends were cut back, 2 bases at V and 0 bases at J, with 17 bases in the middle. CDR3 amino acids: CAWSRAVGDLAKNIQYF. CDR3 sequence (DNA): TGTGCCTGGAGTAGGGCGGTGGGAGATCTAGCCAAAAACATTCAGTACTTC.

With regard to this clone: Other DNA sequences in the sample encode the same CDR3. The V and J genes are TRBV10-3 and TRBJ1-1; TRBD1 matches 10 bases. J gave up 3 bases and V 6 bases, and 1 base lay outside the gene matches. CDR1 is ENHRY and CDR2 is SYGVKD in the germline V gene. This CDR3 has 13 residues. CDR3 protein: CAISGTGDTEAFF. The DNA of the CDR3 is TGTGCCATCAGCGGGACAGGGGACACTGAAGCTTTCTTT.

The gene calls are TRBV10-3 and TRBJ2-1; 7 bases align to TRBD2. The CDR3 runs to 15 residues. Germline-derived CDR1 and CDR2 are ENHRY and SYGVKD. V shed 6 bases, J shed 7 bases, and the junction held 12 bases outside the gene matches. In DNA, the CDR3 is TGTGCCATCAGCGAGCAGGCGGGGGTAGTAAATGAGCAGTTCTTC. Amino acid sequence: CAISEQAGVVNEQFF.

The V gene is TRBV5-1, the J gene TRBJ2-7; TRBD1 matches at 9 bases. The germline V gene has CDR1 SGHRS and CDR2 YFSETQ. The CDR3 is made up of 14 amino acids. V lost 4 bases to trimming and J lost 2 bases; unmatched junction nucleotides: 4. The CDR3 DNA reads TGCGCCAGCAGCCGGGACAGGGTTACCTACGAGCAGTACTTC. Encoded protein: CASSRDRVTYEQYF.

The chain links TRBV6-5 to TRBJ2-7; D is unresolved. This CDR3 has 12 residues. Trimming took 5 bases from V and 7 from J, leaving 12 bases between them. The V gene's germline CDR1 is MNHEY and CDR2 SVGAGI. For the CDR3, the DNA is TGTGCCAGCAGTCCGACAAGGCTTGAGCAGTACTTC. It encodes CASSPTRLEQYF.